This TCR beta chain originates from a study of T cell responses to AZD1222 COVID-19 vaccine. Study results and limitations: Nearly half of unique spike-specific TCRs reportedly avoided B.1.351 and B.1.1.7 mutated regions.

Note on this clone: Its antigen is unknown.

The germline V gene has CDR1 SGDLS and CDR2 YYNGEE. Between the trimmed V and J ends, which lost 0 bases and 4 bases, there was a span of 7 bases. This CDR3 region has 13 residues. Assay used: immunoSEQ multiplex PCR; TCRdb lists only in-frame clones, some missing. The repertoire holds over 100,000 clones, with about 90% as singletons. The specimen comprised peripheral blood, sampled 28 days after the second AZD1222 dose. This rearrangement joins TRBV9 to TRBJ1-1; D unresolved. This receptor was identified in an adult who received the AZD1222 COVID-19 vaccine. This CDR3 is CASSVAVGTEAFF. As DNA, the CDR3 is TGTGCCAGCAGCGTAGCTGTGGGCACTGAAGCTTTCTTT. Filled out from reference TRBV9 and TRBJ1-1, the complete variable domain reads DSGVTQTPKHLITATGQRVTLRCSPRSGDLSVYWYQQSLDQGLQFLIQYYNGEERAKGNILERFSAQQFPDLHSELNLSSLELGDSALYFCASSVAVGTEAFFGQGTRLTVV.